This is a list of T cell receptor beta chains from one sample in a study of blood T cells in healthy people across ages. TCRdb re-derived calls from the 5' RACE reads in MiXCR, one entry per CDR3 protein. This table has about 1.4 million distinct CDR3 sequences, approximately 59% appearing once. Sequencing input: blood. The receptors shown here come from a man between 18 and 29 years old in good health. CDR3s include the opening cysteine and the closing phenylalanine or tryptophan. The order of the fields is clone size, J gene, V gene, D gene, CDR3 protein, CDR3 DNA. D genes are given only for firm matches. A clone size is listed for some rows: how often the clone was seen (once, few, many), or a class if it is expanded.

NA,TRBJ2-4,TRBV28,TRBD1,CASSLTGEVTKNIQYF,TGTGCCAGCAGTCTGACAGGGGAGGTAACCAAAAACATTCAGTACTTC
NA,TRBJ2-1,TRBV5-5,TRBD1,CASSPDRAYNEQFF,TGTGCCAGCAGCCCCGACAGGGCGTACAATGAGCAGTTCTTC
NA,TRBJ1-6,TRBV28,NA,CASRLGQRNSPLHF,TGTGCCAGCAGGCTTGGACAGCGGAATTCACCCCTCCACTTT
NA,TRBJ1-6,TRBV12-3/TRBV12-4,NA,CASSLELIGGNSPLHF,TGTGCCAGCAGTTTGGAACTCATCGGCGGTAATTCACCCCTCCACTTT
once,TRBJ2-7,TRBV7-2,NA,CASSSPHQVGDDEQYF,TGTGCCAGCAGCTCACCCCACCAGGTAGGGGACGACGAGCAGTACTTC
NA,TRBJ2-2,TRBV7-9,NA,CASSPPWSPGVVVGELFF,TGTGCCAGCAGCCCCCCATGGTCACCGGGAGTCGTTGTCGGGGAGCTGTTTTTT
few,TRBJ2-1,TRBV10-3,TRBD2,CAISGSGSERHTQFF,TGTGCCATCAGTGGTAGCGGGAGTGAAAGGCACACACAGTTCTTC
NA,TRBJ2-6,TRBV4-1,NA,CASSQPGPPSGANVLTF,TGCGCCAGCAGCCAACCGGGACCGCCCTCTGGGGCCAACGTCCTGACTTTC
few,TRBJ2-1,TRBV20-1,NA,CSARLVSYNEQFF,TGCAGTGCTAGACTAGTGTCCTACAATGAGCAGTTCTTC
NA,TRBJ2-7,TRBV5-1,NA,CASSLYLGTYEQYF,TGCGCCAGCAGCTTGTACCTAGGCACCTACGAGCAGTACTTC
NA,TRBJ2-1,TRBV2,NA,CASSVFSSKSSYNEQFF,TGTGCCAGCAGTGTCTTTTCTAGCAAAAGCTCCTACAATGAGCAGTTCTTC
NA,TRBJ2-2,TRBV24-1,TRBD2,CATSDSSGLASGELFF,TGTGCCACCAGTGATTCCTCCGGACTAGCGAGCGGGGAGCTGTTTTTT
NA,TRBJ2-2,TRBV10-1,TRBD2,CASSGPGAGENTGELFF,TGCGCCAGCAGTGGCCCGGGAGCGGGAGAGAATACCGGGGAGCTGTTTTTT
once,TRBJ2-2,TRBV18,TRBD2,CASSRWPIQTAASGYTGELFF,TGTGCCAGCTCACGATGGCCAATACAAACCGCGGCTAGCGGATACACCGGGGAGCTGTTTTTT
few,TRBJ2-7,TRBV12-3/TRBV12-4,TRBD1,CASSPHDRGYEQYF,TGTGCCAGCAGTCCCCATGACAGGGGCTACGAGCAGTACTTC
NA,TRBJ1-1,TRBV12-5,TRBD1,CASGRDRGTEAFF,TGTGCTAGTGGTCGGGACAGGGGAACTGAAGCTTTCTTT
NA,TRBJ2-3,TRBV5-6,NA,CASSLVRRALVDTQYF,TGTGCCAGCAGCTTGGTCCGGAGGGCCCTAGTAGATACGCAGTATTTT
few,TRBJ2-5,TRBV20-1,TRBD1,CSATPTGGPSETQYF,TGCAGTGCAACTCCCACAGGGGGCCCTTCAGAGACCCAGTACTTC
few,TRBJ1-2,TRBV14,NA,CASSQEDTHYGYTF,TGTGCCAGCAGCCAAGAGGACACCCACTATGGCTACACCTTC
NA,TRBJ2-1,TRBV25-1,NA,CASSELLAGEQFF,TGTGCCAGCAGTGAATTACTAGCTGGGGAGCAGTTCTTC
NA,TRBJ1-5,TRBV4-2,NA,CASSQEWNSGNQPQHF,TGTGCCAGCAGCCAAGAATGGAACAGTGGGAATCAGCCCCAGCATTTT
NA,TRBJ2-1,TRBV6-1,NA,CASSLLQVKPYNEQFF,TGTGCCAGCAGCCTACTTCAGGTCAAACCCTACAATGAGCAGTTCTTC
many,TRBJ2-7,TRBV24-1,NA,CATSQPGRYEQYF,TGTGCCACCAGCCAACCGGGTCGGTACGAGCAGTACTTC
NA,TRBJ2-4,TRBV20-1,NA,CSALGPGRAKNIQYF,TGCAGTGCTTTGGGGCCGGGCAGGGCCAAAAACATTCAGTACTTC
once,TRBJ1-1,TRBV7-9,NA,CASRSVQNTEAFF,TGTGCCAGCAGGTCGGTACAGAACACTGAAGCTTTCTTT
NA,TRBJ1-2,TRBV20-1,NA,CSARDIENNYGYTF,TGCAGTGCTAGAGATATCGAGAACAACTATGGCTACACCTTC
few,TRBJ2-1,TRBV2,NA,CASTETLQGDEQFF,TGTGCCAGCACTGAGACCCTACAGGGAGATGAGCAGTTCTTC
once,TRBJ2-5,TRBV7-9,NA,CASSLPPWETQYF,TGTGCCAGCAGCCTACCTCCTTGGGAGACCCAGTACTTC
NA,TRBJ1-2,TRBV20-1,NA,CSAHTGTRYGYTF,TGCAGTGCTCATACCGGGACTCGATATGGCTACACCTTC